The sequence of this TCR beta chain was determined in a study of response to subunit inactivated influenza vaccine. Study-wide points: The authors suggested that every seasonal influenza vaccination recruits few new T cells.

In TCRdb, the RT-PCR reads were re-called with MiXCR into one record per CDR3 protein. The sample lists about 480,000 distinct CDR3 sequences; roughly 9.8% were seen once. V was pared by 5 bases and J by 3 bases, with 26 bases between. The V gene's germline CDR1 is SGHVS and CDR2 FQNEAQ. This CDR3 comprises 18 residues. Points on this clonotype: Its antigen is unidentified.

Here the sequenced sample was PBMCs from blood, taken roughly 45 days after vaccination. The receptor's source is a man in his forties or fifties who received an inactivated influenza vaccine. The V gene is TRBV7-8, the J gene TRBJ2-7, with D hard to call. CDR3 region: CASSQRGPRVQVYYEQYF. The CDR3, as DNA: TGTGCCAGCAGCCAAAGAGGCCCCCGGGTGCAGGTCTACTACGAGCAGTACTTC.